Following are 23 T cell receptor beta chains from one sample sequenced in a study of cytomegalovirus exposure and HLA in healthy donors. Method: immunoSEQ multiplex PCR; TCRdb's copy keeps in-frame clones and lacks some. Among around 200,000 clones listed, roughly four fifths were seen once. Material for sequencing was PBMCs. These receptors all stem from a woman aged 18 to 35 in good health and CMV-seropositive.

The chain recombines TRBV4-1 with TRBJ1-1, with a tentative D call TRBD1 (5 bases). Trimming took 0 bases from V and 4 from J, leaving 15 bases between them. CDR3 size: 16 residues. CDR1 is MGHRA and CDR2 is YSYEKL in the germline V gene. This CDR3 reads CASSQEGLRRSTEAFF. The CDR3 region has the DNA TGCGCCAGCAGCCAAGAGGGACTCCGGCGGAGCACTGAAGCTTTCTTT.

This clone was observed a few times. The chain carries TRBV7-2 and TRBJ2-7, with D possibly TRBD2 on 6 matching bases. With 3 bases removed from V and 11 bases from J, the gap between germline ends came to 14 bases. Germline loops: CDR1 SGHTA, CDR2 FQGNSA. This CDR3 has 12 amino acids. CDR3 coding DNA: TGTGCCAGCAGCTTCACTAGCCTTGGAGAGTACTTC. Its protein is CASSFTSLGEYF.

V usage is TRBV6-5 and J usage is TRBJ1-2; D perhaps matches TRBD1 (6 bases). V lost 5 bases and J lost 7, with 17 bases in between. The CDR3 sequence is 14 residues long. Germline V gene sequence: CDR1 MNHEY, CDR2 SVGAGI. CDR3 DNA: TGTGCCAGCAGTCTAACGACAGGCAGGCCTGGCTACACCTTC. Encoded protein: CASSLTTGRPGYTF.

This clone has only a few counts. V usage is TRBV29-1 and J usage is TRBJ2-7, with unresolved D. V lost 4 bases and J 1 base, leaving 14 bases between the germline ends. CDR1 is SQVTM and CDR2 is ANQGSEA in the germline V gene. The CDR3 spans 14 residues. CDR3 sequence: CSVARSPTSYEQYF. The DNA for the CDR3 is TGCAGCGTTGCGAGAAGCCCTACTTCCTACGAGCAGTACTTC.

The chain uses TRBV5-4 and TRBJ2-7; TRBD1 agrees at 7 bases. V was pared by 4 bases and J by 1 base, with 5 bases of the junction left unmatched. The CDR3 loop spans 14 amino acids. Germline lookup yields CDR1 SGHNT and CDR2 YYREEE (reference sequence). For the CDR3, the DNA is TGTGCCAGCAGCGCCGGGACAGCGTCCTACGAGCAGTACTTC. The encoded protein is CASSAGTASYEQYF.

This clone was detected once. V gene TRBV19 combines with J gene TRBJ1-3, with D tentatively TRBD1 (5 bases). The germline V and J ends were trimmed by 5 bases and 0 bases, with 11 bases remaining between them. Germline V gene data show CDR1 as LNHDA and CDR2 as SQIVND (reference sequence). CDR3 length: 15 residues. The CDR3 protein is CASSAQGTSGNTIYF. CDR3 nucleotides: TGTGCCAGTAGTGCCCAGGGAACCTCTGGAAACACCATATATTTT.

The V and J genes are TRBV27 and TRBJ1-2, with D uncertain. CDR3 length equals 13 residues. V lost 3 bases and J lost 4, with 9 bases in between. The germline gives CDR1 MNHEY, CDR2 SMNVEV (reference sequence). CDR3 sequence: CASSFDPVYGYTF. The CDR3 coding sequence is TGTGCCAGCAGTTTTGATCCGGTCTATGGCTACACCTTC.

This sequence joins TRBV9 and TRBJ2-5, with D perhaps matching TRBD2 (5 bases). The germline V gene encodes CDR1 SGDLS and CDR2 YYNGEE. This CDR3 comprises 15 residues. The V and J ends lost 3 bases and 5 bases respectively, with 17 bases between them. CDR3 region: CASSATPGRGETQYF. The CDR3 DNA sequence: TGTGCCAGCAGCGCCACTCCGGGAAGAGGGGAGACCCAGTACTTC.

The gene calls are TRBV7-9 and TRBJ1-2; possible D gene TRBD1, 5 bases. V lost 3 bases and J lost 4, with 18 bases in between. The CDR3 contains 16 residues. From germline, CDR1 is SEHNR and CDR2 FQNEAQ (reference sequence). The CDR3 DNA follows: TGTGCCAGCAGCTTCAGGACAAACGCTACGGTCTATGGCTACACCTTC. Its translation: CASSFRTNATVYGYTF.

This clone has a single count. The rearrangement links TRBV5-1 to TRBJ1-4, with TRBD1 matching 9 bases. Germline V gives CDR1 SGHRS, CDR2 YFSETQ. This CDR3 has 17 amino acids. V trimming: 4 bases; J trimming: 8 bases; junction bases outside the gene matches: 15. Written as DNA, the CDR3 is TGCGCCAGCAGCCCGGGACAGGGCAGACGGATTGGGGAAAAACTGTTTTTT. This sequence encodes CASSPGQGRRIGEKLFF.

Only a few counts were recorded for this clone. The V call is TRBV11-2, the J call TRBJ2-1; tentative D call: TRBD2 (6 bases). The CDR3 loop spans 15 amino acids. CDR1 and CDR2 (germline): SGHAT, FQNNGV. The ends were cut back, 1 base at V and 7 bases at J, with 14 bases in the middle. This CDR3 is CASSLGRGAGNEQFF. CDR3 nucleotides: TGTGCCAGCAGCTTAGGGAGGGGCGCGGGGAATGAGCAGTTCTTC.

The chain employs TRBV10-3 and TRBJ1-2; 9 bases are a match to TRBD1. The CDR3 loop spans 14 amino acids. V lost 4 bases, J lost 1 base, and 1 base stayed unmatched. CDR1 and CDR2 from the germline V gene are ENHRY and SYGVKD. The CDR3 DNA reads TGTGCCATCAGTGGGACAGGGGTTAACTATGGCTACACCTTC. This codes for CAISGTGVNYGYTF.

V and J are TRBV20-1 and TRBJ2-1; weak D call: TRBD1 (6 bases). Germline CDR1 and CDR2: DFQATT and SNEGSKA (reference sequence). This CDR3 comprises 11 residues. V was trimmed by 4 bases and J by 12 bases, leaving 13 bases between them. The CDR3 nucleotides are TGCAGTGCTAAGATGGGACAAAGGCAGTTCTTC. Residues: CSAKMGQRQFF.

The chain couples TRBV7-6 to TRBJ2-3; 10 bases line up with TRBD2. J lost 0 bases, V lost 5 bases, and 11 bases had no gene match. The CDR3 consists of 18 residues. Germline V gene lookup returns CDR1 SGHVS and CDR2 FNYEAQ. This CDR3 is CASSPGASGGTSTDTQYF. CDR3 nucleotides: TGTGCCAGCAGCCCGGGTGCTAGCGGGGGCACTAGCACAGATACGCAGTATTTT.

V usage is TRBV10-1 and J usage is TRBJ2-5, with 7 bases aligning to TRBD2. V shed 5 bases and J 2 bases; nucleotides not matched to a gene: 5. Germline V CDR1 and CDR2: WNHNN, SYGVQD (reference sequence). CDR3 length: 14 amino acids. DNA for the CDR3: TGCGCCAGCAGTCCCGGACTAGATCAAGAGACCCAGTACTTC. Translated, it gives CASSPGLDQETQYF.

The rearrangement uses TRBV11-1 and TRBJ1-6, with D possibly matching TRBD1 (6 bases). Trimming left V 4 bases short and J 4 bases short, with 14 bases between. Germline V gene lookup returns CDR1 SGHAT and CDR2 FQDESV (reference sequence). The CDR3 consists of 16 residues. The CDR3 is CASSSTGTSYNSPLHF. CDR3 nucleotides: TGTGCCAGCAGCTCCACCGGGACATCGTATAATTCACCCCTCCACTTT.

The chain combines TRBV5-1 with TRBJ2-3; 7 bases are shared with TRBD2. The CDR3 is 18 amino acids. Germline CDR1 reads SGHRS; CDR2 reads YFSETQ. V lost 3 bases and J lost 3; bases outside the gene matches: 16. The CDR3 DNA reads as TGCGCCAGCAGCTGGTTAACTGGTGTAACTAGCGCAACAGATACGCAGTATTTT. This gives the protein CASSWLTGVTSATDTQYF.

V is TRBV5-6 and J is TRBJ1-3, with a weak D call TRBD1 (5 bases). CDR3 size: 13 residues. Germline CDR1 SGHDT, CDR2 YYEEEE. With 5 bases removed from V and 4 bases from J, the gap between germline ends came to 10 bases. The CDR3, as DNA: TGTGCCAGCAGTACGGACACGGGAAACACCATATATTTT. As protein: CASSTDTGNTIYF.

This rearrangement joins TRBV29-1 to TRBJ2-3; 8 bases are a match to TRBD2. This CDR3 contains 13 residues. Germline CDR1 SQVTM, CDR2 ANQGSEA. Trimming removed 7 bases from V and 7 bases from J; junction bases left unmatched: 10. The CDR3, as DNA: TGCAGCGCCCGGGGGGGTGGGGAATATACGCAGTATTTT. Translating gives CSARGGGEYTQYF.

Here the CDR3 reads CASSRGDVAEAFF. The DNA of the CDR3 is TGTGCCAGCAGTCGGGGTGATGTCGCTGAAGCTTTCTTT. This chain links TRBV2 with TRBJ1-1, with D unresolved. The V end lost 5 bases, the J end lost 6 bases, and 13 bases lay between the germline ends. The germline V gene has CDR1 SNHLY and CDR2 FYNNEI. The CDR3 contains 13 residues.

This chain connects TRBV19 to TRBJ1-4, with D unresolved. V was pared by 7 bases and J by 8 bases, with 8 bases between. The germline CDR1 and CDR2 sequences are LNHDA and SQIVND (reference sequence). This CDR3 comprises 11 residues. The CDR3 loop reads CASTAGEKLFF. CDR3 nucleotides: TGTGCCAGTACGGCGGGGGAAAAACTGTTTTTT.

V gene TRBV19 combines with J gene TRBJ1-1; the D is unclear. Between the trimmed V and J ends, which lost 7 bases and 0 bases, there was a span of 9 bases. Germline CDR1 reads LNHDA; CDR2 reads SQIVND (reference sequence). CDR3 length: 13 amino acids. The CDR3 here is CASIKGVNTEAFF. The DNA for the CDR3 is TGTGCCAGTATTAAAGGAGTGAACACTGAAGCTTTCTTT.

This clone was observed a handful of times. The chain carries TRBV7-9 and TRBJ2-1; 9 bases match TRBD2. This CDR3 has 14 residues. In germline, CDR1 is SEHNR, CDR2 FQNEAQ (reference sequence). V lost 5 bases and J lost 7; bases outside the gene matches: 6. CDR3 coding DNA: TGTGCCAGCAGCAGACCGGGACTAGCTAATGAGCAGTTCTTC. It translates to CASSRPGLANEQFF.